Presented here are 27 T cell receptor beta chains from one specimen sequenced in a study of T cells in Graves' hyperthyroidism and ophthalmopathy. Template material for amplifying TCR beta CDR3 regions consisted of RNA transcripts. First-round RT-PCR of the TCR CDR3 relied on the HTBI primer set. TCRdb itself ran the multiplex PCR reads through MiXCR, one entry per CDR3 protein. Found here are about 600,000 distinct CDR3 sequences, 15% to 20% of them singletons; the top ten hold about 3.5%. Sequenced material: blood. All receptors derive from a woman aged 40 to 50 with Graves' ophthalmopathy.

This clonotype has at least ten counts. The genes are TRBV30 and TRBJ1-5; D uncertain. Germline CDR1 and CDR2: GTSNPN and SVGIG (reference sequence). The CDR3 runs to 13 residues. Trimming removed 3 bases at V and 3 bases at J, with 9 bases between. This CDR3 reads CAWSSGYNQPQHF. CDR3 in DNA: TGTGCCTGGAGCTCAGGATACAATCAGCCCCAGCATTTT. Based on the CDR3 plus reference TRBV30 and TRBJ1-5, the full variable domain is SQTIHQWPATLVQPVGSPLSLECTVEGTSNPNLYWYRQAAGRGLQLLFYSVGIGQISSEVPQNLSASRPQDRQFILSSKKLLLSDSGFYLCAWSSGYNQPQHFGDGTRLSIL.

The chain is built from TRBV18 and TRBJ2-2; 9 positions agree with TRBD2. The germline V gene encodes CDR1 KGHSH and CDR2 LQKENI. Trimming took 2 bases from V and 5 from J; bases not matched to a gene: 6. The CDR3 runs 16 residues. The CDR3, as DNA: TGTGCCAGCTCACCAAGTAGCGGGGGCCAGACCGGGGAGCTGTTTTTT. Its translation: CASSPSSGGQTGELFF.

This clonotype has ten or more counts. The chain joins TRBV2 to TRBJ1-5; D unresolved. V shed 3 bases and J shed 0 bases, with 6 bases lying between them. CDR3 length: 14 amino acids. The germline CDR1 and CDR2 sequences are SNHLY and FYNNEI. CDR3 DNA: TGTGCCAGCAGTGAGCCTTATAGCAATCAGCCCCAGCATTTT. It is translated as CASSEPYSNQPQHF.

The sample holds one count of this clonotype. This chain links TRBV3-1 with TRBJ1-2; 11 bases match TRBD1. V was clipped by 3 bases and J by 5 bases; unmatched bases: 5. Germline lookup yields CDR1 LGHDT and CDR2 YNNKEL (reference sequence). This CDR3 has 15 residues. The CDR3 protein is CASSQDRGPRYGYTF. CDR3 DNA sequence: TGTGCCAGCAGCCAGGACAGGGGGCCCCGATATGGCTACACCTTC.

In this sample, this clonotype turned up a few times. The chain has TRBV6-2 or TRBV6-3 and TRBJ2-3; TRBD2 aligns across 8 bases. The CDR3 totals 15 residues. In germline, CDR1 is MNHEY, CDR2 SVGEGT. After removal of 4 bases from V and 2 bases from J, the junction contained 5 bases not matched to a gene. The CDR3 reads CASSSPGGDTDTQYF. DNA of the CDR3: TGTGCCAGCAGTTCACCGGGGGGGGACACAGATACGCAGTATTTT.

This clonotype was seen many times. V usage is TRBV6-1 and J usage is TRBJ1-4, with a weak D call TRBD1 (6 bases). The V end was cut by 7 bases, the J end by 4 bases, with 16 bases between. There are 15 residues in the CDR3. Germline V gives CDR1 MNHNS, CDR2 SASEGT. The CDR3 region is CASTPGVGGNEKLFF. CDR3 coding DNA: TGTGCCAGCACTCCCGGAGTAGGGGGTAATGAAAAACTGTTTTTT.

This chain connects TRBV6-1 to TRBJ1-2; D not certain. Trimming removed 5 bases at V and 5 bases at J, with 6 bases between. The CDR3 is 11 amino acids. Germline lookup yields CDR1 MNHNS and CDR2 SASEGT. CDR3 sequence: CASSFIYGYTF. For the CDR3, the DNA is TGTGCCAGCAGTTTCATATATGGCTACACCTTC.

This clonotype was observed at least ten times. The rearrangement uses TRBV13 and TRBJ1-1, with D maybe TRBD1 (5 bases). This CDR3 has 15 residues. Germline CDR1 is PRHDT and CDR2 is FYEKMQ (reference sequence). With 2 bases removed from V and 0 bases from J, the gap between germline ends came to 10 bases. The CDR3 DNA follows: TGTGCCAGCAGCTTAACCGGGGCAATGAACACTGAAGCTTTCTTT. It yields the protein CASSLTGAMNTEAFF.

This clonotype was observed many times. In nucleotides, the CDR3 is TGTGCCAGCAGCACGTACAGTCGCTCAAATTCACCCCTCCACTTT. Translation gives CASSTYSRSNSPLHF. The chain recombines TRBV3-1 with TRBJ1-6; D is unclear. This CDR3 contains 15 residues. Germline lookup yields CDR1 LGHDT and CDR2 YNNKEL (reference sequence). V shed 5 bases and J shed 7 bases, with 15 bases lying between them. Variable domain in full (rest from reference TRBV3-1 and TRBJ1-6): DTAVSQTPKYLVTQMGNDKSIKCEQNLGHDTMYWYKQDSKKFLKIMFSYNNKELIINETVPNRFSPKSPDKAHLNLHINSLELGDSAVYFCASSTYSRSNSPLHFGNGTRLTVT.

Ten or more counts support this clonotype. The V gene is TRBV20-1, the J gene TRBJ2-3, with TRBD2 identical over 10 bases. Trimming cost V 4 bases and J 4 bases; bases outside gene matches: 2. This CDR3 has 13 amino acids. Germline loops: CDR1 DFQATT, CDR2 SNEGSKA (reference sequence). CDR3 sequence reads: CSAISGGADTQYF. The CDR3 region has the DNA TGCAGTGCTATAAGCGGGGGGGCAGATACGCAGTATTTT.

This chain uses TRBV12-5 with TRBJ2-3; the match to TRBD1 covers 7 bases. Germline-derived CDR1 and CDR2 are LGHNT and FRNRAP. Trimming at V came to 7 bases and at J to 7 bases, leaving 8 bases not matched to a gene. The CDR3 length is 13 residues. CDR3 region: CASDFDRVHTQYF. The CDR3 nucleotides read TGTGCTAGTGACTTTGACAGGGTCCATACGCAGTATTTT.

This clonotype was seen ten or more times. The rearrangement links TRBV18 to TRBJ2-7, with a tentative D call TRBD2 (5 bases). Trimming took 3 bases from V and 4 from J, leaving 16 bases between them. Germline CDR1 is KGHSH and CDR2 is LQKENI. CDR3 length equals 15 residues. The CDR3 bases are TGTGCCAGCTCACCCCGGCGTGACTGGGAGTACGAGCAGTACTTC. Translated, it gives CASSPRRDWEYEQYF.

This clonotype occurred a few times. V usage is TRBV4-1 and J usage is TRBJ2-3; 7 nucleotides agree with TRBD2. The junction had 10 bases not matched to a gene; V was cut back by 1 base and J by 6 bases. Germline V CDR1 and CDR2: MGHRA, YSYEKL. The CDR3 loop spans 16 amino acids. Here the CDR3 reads CASSQGAGPAGDTQYF. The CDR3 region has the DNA TGCGCCAGCAGCCAAGGAGCGGGGCCAGCTGGGGATACGCAGTATTTT.

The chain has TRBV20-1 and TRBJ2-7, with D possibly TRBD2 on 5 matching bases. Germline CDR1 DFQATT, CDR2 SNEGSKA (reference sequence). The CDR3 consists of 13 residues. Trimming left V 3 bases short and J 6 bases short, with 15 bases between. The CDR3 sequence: CSARPGYQVEQYF. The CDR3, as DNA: TGCAGTGCTAGGCCGGGGTATCAGGTCGAGCAGTACTTC.

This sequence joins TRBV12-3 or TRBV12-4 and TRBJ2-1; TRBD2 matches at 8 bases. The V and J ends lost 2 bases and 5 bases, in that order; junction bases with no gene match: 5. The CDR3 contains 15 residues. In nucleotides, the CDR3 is TGTGCCAGCAGTTTACGGGAGGGCCAGGACAATGAGCAGTTCTTC. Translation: CASSLREGQDNEQFF.

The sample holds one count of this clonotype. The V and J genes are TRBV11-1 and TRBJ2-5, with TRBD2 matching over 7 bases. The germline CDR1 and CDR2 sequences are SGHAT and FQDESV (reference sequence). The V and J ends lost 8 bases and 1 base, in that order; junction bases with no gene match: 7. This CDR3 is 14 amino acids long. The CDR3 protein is CASSGSGGQETQYF. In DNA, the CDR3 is TGTGCCAGCTCGGGGTCGGGGGGCCAAGAGACCCAGTACTTC.

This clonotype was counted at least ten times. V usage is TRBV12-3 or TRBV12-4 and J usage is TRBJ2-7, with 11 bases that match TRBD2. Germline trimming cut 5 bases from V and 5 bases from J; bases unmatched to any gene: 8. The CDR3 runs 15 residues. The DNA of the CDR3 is TGTGCCAGCAGTGCCGTAGCGGGAGGGCCGCACGAGCAGTACTTC. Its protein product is CASSAVAGGPHEQYF.

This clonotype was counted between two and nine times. CDR3 sequence (DNA): TGTGCCAGCGGACGGACAGGCCTAGCCAAAAACATTCAGTACTTC. It specifies CASGRTGLAKNIQYF. The chain is built from TRBV19 and TRBJ2-4; TRBD1 matches at 7 bases. With 9 bases clipped from V and 0 bases from J, the junction kept 8 bases outside the gene matches. The germline CDR1 and CDR2 sequences are LNHDA and SQIVND (reference sequence). The length of the CDR3 is 15 residues.

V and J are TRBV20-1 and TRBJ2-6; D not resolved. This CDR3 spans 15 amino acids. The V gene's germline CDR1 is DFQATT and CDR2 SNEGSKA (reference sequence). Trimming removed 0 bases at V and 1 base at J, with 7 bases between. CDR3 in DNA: TGCAGTGCTAGAGATCTTGGTTCTGGGGCCAACGTCCTGACTTTC. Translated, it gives CSARDLGSGANVLTF.

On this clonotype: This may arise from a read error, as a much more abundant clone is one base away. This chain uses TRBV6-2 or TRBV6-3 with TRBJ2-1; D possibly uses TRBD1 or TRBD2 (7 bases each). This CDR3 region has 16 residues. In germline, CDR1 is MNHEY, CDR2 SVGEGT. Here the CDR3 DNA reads TGTGCCAGCACCCCCAGGGGGGGTTTATCCTACAGTGAGCAGTTCTTC. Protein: CASTPRGGLSYSEQFF.

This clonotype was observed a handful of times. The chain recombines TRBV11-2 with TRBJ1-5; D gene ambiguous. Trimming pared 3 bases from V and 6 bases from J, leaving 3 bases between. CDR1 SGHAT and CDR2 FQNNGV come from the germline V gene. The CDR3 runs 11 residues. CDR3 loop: CASSFVQPQHF. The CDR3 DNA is TGTGCCAGCAGCTTTGTTCAGCCCCAGCATTTT.

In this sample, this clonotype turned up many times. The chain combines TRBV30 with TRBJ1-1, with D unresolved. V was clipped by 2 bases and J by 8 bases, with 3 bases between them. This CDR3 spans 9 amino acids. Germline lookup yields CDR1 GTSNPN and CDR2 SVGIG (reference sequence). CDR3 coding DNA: TGTGCCTGGAGTAGGGAAGCTTTCTTT. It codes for CAWSREAFF.

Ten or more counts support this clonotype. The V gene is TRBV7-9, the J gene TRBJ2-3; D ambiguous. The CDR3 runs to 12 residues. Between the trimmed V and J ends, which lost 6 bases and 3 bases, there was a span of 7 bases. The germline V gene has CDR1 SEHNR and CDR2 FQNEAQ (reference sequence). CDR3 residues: CASSHKTDTQYF. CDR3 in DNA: TGTGCCAGCAGTCACAAAACAGATACGCAGTATTTT.

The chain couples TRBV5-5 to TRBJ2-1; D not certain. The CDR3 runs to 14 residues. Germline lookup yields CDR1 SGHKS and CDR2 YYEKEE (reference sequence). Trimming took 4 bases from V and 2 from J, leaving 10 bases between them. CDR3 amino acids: CASSIPVAYNEQFF. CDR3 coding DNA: TGTGCCAGCAGCATCCCGGTAGCCTACAATGAGCAGTTCTTC.

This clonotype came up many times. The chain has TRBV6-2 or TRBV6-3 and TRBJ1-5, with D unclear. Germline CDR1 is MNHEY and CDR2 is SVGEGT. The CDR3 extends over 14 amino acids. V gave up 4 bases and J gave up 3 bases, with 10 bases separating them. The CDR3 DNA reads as TGTGCCAGCAGTTCTACCTATTACAATCAGCCCCAGCATTTT. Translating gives CASSSTYYNQPQHF.

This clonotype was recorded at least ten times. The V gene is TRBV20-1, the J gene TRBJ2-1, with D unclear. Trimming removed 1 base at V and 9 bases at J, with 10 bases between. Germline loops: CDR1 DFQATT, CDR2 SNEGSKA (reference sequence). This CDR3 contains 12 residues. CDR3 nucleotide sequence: TGCAGTGCTAGAGGGATCACAACTGAGCAGTTCTTC. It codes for CSARGITTEQFF.

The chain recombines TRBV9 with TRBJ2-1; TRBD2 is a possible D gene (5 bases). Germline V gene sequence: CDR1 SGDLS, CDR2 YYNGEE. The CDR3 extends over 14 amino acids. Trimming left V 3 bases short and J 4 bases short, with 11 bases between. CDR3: CASSGAGLYNEQFF. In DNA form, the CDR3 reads TGTGCCAGCAGCGGCGCGGGCCTATACAATGAGCAGTTCTTC.